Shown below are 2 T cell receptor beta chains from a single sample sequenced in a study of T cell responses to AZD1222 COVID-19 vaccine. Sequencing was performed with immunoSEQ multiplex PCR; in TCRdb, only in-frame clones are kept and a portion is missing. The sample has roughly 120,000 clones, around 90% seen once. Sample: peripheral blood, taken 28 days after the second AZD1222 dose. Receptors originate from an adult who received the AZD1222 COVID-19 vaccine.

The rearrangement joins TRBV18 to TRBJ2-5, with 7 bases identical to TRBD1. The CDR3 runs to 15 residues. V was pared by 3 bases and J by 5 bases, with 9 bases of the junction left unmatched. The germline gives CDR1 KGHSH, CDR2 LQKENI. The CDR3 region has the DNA TGTGCCAGCTCACCCCCAGGGGGAACGTTGGAGACCCAGTACTTC. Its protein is CASSPPGGTLETQYF.

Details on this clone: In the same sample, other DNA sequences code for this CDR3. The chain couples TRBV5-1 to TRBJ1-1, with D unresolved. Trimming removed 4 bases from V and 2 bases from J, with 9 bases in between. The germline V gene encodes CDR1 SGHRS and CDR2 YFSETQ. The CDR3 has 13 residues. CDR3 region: CASSLSPNTEAFF. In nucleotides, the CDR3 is TGCGCCAGCAGCCTATCCCCCAACACTGAAGCTTTCTTT.